This TCR beta chain was identified during a study of T cell changes during pregnancy in multiple sclerosis (dated by TCRdb to between 2018 and 2021). Looking at the study overall: The study looked at changes in the T cell repertoire across pregnancy in women with multiple sclerosis.

Receptor amplification or capture employed the immunoSEQ multiplex PCR assay. TCRdb limited this immuneACCESS table to in-frame rearrangements with V and J called. A share of clones is missing; checked studies link under half to unresolved V genes, and the rest is unexplained. In all, the sample holds 55,000 to 75,000 clones, and around nine tenths of those were seen once. Approximately 1.3% of the sample comes from the top ten. From the cysteine through the phenylalanine, the CDR3 covers 12 amino acids. Just the 36-base CDR3 DNA is kept, in frame starting at base 1. Taken from the germline V gene, the CDR1 and CDR2 loops are MDHEN and SYDVKM. Germline trimming amounts to 8 bases on V and 7 bases on J, with 7 as the count of junction bases outside the gene matches. To note about this clone: No cognate antigen has been identified for it. The input lacks base qualities; no much larger clone sits a single base away.

The clonotype originates from a female donor in good health, enrolled as a control in a pregnancy study. The receptor chain draws on TRBV28 and TRBJ1-2, and 7 bases in between align with TRBD1. The input for sequencing was peripheral blood, taken in the third trimester of pregnancy. The CDR3 loop reads CASWTGLGGYTF. The sequenced DNA: TGTGCCAGCTGGACAGGTCTCGGTGGCTACACCTTC.